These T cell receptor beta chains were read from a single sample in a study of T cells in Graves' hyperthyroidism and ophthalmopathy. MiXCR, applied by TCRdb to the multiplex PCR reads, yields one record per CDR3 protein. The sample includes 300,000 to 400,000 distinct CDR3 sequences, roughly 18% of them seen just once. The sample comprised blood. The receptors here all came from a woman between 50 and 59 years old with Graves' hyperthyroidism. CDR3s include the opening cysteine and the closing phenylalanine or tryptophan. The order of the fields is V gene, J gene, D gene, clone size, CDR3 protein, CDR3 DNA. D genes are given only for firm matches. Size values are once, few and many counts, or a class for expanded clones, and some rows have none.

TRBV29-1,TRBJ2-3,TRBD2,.,CSVEFGGAPLGDTQYF,TGCAGCGTTGAATTCGGGGGGGCCCCCTTGGGAGATACGCAGTATTTT
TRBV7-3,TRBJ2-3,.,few,CASSLDGSTDTQYF,TGTGCCAGCAGCTTAGATGGGAGCACAGATACGCAGTATTTT
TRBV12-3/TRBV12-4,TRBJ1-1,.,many,CASSPQGLGEAFF,TGTGCCAGCAGTCCCCAGGGACTCGGCGAAGCTTTCTTT
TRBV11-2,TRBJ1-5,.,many,CASSPSQEPSSIQPSARSQPQHF,TGTGCCAGCAGCCCTTCGCAGGAGCCGTCTTCGATCCAGCCGTCAGCACGTAGTCAACCCCAGCATTTT
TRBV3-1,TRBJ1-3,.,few,CASSQGDITIYF,TGTGCCAGCAGCCAAGGGGACATAACCATATATTTT
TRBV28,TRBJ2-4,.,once,CVSSRRSGAKNIQYF,TGTGTCAGCAGCCGACGTTCGGGAGCCAAAAACATTCAGTACTTC
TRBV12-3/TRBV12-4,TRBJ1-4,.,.,CASSTGTLDEKLFF,TGTGCCAGCAGTACCGGGACGCTAGATGAAAAACTGTTTTTT
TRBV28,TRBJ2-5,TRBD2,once,CASRTGGWGETQYF,TGTGCCAGCAGGACGGGAGGGTGGGGAGAGACCCAGTACTTC
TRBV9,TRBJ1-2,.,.,CASSPLGGPSGYTF,TGTGCCAGCAGCCCTCTGGGGGGGCCAAGTGGCTACACCTTC
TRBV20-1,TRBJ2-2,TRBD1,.,CSAKRDRGFHRELFF,TGCAGTGCTAAGCGGGACAGGGGATTCCACCGGGAGCTGTTTTTT